These 8 T cell receptor beta chains share one sample of origin, sequenced in a study of blood T cells in healthy people across ages. Next came a second PCR, run for about 6 to 12 cycles, which used a sample-barcoded 5' primer along with a J-beta primer mix. TCRdb fed the 5' RACE reads into MiXCR, producing one record per CDR3 protein. Here the sample spans some 700,000 distinct CDR3 sequences, roughly 47% being singletons. Sequencing was performed on blood. Receptor source: a woman between 55 and 75 years old in good health.

The V and J genes are TRBV3-1 and TRBJ2-7; 10 bases fit TRBD1. CDR3 length: 16 residues. Trimming cost V 2 bases and J 2 bases; bases outside gene matches: 6. CDR1 is LGHDT, CDR2 YNNKEL, per germline (reference sequence). The CDR3 DNA reads as TGTGCCAGCAGCCAAAGCGCCGGGACAGGGGCCTACGAGCAGTACTTC. It specifies CASSQSAGTGAYEQYF.

The rearrangement uses TRBV28 and TRBJ2-7, with D perhaps matching TRBD2 (6 bases). CDR1 MDHEN and CDR2 SYDVKM come from the germline V gene. CDR3 length equals 16 residues. V lost 6 bases and J lost 5, with 23 bases in between. CDR3 region: CASRLPGLPKADEQYF. The CDR3 nucleotides are TGTGCCAGCAGATTGCCGGGACTTCCCAAGGCGGACGAGCAGTACTTC.

This clonotype has at least ten counts. Being one base from a much bigger clone, this may be a read error. This chain joins TRBV29-1 and TRBJ2-4, with D hard to call. Germline V gives CDR1 SQVTM, CDR2 ANQGSEA. The CDR3 is 11 residues long. The CDR3 DNA reads TGCAGCGGTGAAGATCTAAACATTCAGTACTTC. It yields the protein CSGEDLNIQYF.

This clonotype was seen more than once but under ten times. This chain connects TRBV6-2 or TRBV6-3 to TRBJ1-6; D remains ambiguous. Looked up from germline, CDR1 is MNHEY and CDR2 is SVGEGT. Trimming removed 6 bases from V and 10 bases from J, with 16 bases in between. CDR3 size: 14 residues. CDR3 sequence (DNA): TGTGCCAGCAGATTTACTGAGAGTTCCTCACCCCTCCACTTT. Protein sequence: CASRFTESSSPLHF.

This chain joins TRBV30 and TRBJ1-5, with 9 bases lining up with TRBD1. Germline CDR1 GTSNPN, CDR2 SVGIG (reference sequence). The CDR3 spans 15 residues. Unmatched junction bases numbered 7, after V lost 2 bases and J lost 5 bases. CDR3 loop: CAWSRIGQGYQPQHF. DNA for the CDR3: TGTGCCTGGAGTAGAATTGGACAGGGGTATCAGCCCCAGCATTTT. Together with reference TRBV30 and TRBJ1-5, the CDR3 gives the full variable domain: SQTIHQWPATLVQPVGSPLSLECTVEGTSNPNLYWYRQAAGRGLQLLFYSVGIGQISSEVPQNLSASRPQDRQFILSSKKLLLSDSGFYLCAWSRIGQGYQPQHFGDGTRLSIL.

This clonotype was detected ten times or more. J is TRBJ2-5 and V is TRBV29-1; possible D gene TRBD2, 6 bases. The V gene's germline CDR1 is SQVTM and CDR2 ANQGSEA. V lost 7 bases and J lost 9, with 18 bases in between. CDR3 size: 12 residues. The CDR3 nucleotides read TGCAGCGGTATTCCGGGACTGATTGCCCAGTACTTC. Translating gives CSGIPGLIAQYF.

V usage is TRBV7-7 and J usage is TRBJ2-4; tentatively, D is TRBD2 (7 bases). The J call may be faulty, since TRBJ2-7 better matches the DNA end. CDR3 length: 15 amino acids. Germline lookup yields CDR1 SSHAT and CDR2 FNYEAQ (reference sequence). The CDR3 DNA sequence: TGTGCCAGCAGCCTCCGAGGGGGGGGTACCTACGAGCAGTACTTC. Protein sequence: CASSLRGGGTYEQYF.

This clonotype was seen once. The V call is TRBV27, the J call TRBJ2-5; D might be TRBD2 (5 bases). The better agreement between TRBJ2-7 and the DNA end casts doubt on the J call. From germline, CDR1 is MNHEY and CDR2 SMNVEV (reference sequence). This CDR3 contains 13 residues. The CDR3 loop reads CAKRRHRTYEQYF. CDR3 sequence (DNA): TGTGCCAAAAGGAGGCACAGAACCTACGAGCAGTACTTC.